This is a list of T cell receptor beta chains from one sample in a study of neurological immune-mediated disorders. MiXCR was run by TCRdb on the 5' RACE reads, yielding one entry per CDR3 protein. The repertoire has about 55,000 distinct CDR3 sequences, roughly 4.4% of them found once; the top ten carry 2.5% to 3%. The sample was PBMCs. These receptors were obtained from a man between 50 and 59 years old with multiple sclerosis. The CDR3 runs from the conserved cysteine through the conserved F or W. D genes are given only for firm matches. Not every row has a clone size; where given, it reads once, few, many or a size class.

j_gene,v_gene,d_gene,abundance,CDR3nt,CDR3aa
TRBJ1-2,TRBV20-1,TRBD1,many,TGCAGTGCTTACTCAGGACAGGGAGGGTATGGCTACACCTTC,CSAYSGQGGYGYTF
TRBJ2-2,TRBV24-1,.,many,TGTGCCACCAGTGATTTGCGAGACAGTACCGGGGAGCTGTTTTTT,CATSDLRDSTGELFF
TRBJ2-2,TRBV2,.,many,TGTGCCAGCTGTCGGGAGAACACCGGGGAGCTGTTTTTT,CASCRENTGELFF
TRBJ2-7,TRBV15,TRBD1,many,TGTGCCACCAGCAGAGGACAGGGAATCGCGTACGAGCAGTACTTC,CATSRGQGIAYEQYF
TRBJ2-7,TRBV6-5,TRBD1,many,TGTGCCAGCAGTCGACAGGGGACAGGGAGTAACGAGCAGTACTTC,CASSRQGTGSNEQYF
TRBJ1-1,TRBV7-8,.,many,TGTGCCAGCAGCTTAGCTTTGGGGGGCTCTGAAGCTTTCTTT,CASSLALGGSEAFF
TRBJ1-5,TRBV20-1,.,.,TGCAGTGCTATTTCAACAGGAGCCCAGCCCCAGCATTTT,CSAISTGAQPQHF
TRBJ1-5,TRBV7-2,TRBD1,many,TGTGCCAGCAGCTTAGTTGCGGGACAGGGGGCTAGCAATCAGCCCCAGCATTTT,CASSLVAGQGASNQPQHF
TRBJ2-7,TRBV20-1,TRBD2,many,TGCAGTGCTAGAGATCTAGCGGGGGTTACCTACGAGCAGTACTTC,CSARDLAGVTYEQYF
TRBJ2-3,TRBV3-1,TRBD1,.,TGTGCCAGCAGCCAAGATTGGGGACAGCGCACAGATACGCAGTATTTT,CASSQDWGQRTDTQYF
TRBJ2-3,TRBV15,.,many,TGTGCCACCAGCAGGGTCAGAGATACGCAGTATTTT,CATSRVRDTQYF
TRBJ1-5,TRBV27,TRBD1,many,TGTGCCAGCAGTTTACGCGGGACAGGGGATCGACAGCCCCAGCATTTT,CASSLRGTGDRQPQHF
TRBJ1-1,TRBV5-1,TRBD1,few,TGCGCCAGCAGCGAACAGGGGGGTGAGACTGAAGCTTTCTTT,CASSEQGGETEAFF
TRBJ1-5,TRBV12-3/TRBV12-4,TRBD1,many,TGTGCCAGCATCGGGACAGACAATCAGCCCCAGCATTTT,CASIGTDNQPQHF
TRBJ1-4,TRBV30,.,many,TGTGCCTGGAGTACAGGGACAGAAAAACTGTTTTTT,CAWSTGTEKLFF
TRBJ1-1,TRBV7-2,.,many,TGTGCCACCAACTACCCGAACACTGAAGCTTTCTTT,CATNYPNTEAFF
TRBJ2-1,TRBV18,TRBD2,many,TGTGCCAGCTCACCACAACGCAGCGGGACCACCTACAATGAGCAGTTCTTC,CASSPQRSGTTYNEQFF
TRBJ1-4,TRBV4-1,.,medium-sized,TGCGCCAGCAGCCAAGATAGCCCTTATGCAACTAATGAAAAACTGTTTTTT,CASSQDSPYATNEKLFF
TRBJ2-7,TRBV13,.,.,TGTGCCAGCAGCACCACTGGTAGGAGCTCCTACGAGCAGTACTTC,CASSTTGRSSYEQYF
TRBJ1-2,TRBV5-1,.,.,TGCGCCAGCAGCTTGGCCGAAGGACAAATCTATGGCTACACCTTC,CASSLAEGQIYGYTF
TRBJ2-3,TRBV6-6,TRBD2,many,TGTGCCAGCAGCCTACTAGCGGGAGACACAGATACGCAGTATTTT,CASSLLAGDTDTQYF
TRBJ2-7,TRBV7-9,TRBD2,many,TGTGCCAGCAGCCTGGGCACTAGCGGGAGGGCGGGTTTGGAGCAGTACTTC,CASSLGTSGRAGLEQYF
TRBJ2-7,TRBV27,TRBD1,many,TGTGCCAGCACCGGACAGGGGAGCGGCTACGAGCAGTACTTC,CASTGQGSGYEQYF
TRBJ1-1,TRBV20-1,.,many,TGCAGTGCTAGAAGATCCCTGAACACTGAAGCTTTCTTT,CSARRSLNTEAFF
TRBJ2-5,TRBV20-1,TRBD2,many,TGCAGTGGGCCATCGACTAGCGGACAAGAGACCCAGTACTTC,CSGPSTSGQETQYF
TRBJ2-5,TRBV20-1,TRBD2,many,TGCAGTGCTAGACTAGCGGGAGTAGAGACCCAGTACTTC,CSARLAGVETQYF
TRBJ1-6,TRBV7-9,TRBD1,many,TGTGCCAGCAGCATTAGATTACGACCGGGACAGGGAAATTCACCCCTCCACTTT,CASSIRLRPGQGNSPLHF
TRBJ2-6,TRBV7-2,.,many,TGTGCCAGCAGCTTTATTTTCAGACAGAGGACTGGGGCCAACGTCCTGACTTTC,CASSFIFRQRTGANVLTF
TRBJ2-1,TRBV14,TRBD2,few,TGTGCCAGCAGCCAATTATGGACTAGCGTCTACAATGAGCAGTTCTTC,CASSQLWTSVYNEQFF
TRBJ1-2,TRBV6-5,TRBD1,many,TGTGCCAGCAGTTACGACAGGGGTTATGGCTACACCTTC,CASSYDRGYGYTF
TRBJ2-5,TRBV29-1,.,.,TGCAGCGTTGAAGAGGGGCGAGAAGAGACCCAGTACTTC,CSVEEGREETQYF
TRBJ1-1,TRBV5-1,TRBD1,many,TGCGCCAGCAGCCCCGCAGGGGGCAGTCGGGTCACTGAAGCTTTCTTT,CASSPAGGSRVTEAFF
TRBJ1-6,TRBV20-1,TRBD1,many,TGCAGTGCCTTAGAACCGGGACAGATGAGTTCACCCCTCCACTTT,CSALEPGQMSSPLHF
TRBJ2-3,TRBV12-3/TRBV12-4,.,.,TGTGCCAGCAGCCTTGGAACGAATACGCAGTATTTT,CASSLGTNTQYF
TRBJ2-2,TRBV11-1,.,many,TGTGCCAGCAGCCGCCCTCAAGGGGGGGAGCTGTTTTTT,CASSRPQGGELFF
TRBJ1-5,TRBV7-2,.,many,TGTGCCAGCAGCTTTGGTACCAGGAACAATCAGCCCCAGAATTTT,CASSFGTRNNQPQNF
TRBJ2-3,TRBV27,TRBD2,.,TGTGCCAGCAGTTCGGGACTAGCGGGAGTTCATACGCAGTATTTT,CASSSGLAGVHTQYF